The clone carrying this T cell receptor (beta chain) was counted many times. This entry is derived from a study of blood T cell repertoires in COVID-19. Study context: Italy, Spain and the United States were the sources of the convalescent and acute COVID-19 samples. T cells, B-cell-depleted T cells, or PBMCs provided the cDNA or gDNA that served as material.

The CDR3 loop spans 14 amino acids. V lost 6 bases and J lost 6; bases outside the gene matches: 8. CDR1 is SNHLY, CDR2 FYNNEI, per germline. The authors' processing: For nucleated cells, counts were estimated from reference gene primer amplification. Assay: immunoSEQ multiplex PCR; the TCRdb copy retains only in-frame clones and omits some. That table furnishes V, J and clone size, whereas the DNA furnished D and trimming. This sample carries some 160,000 clones, 76% of them seen once, and the ten largest clones take 4.2%. This clonotype originated in a man aged 55 to 70 with acute or convalescent COVID-19. The chain joins TRBV2 to TRBJ2-1; 7 bases fit TRBD2. Material for sequencing was peripheral blood. CDR3 nucleotide sequence: TGTGCCAGCAGCCCCGTGGTAGCGGGCAATGAGCAGTTCTTC. Translation: CASSPVVAGNEQFF.